This T cell receptor (beta chain) was captured by sequencing in a study of tissue T cells after allogeneic stem cell transplantation. Study observations and caveats: Across patients, clones rarely overlapped, yet motif clusters were shared tissue-specifically. Tissue-detected TCR repertoire was only partly captured by blood and spleen T cells. TCR repertoires tracked anatomic similarity, regardless of disease or transplant status.

With respect to this clone: Its antigen is unidentified. The gene names given are mouse names. Coverage ceases 1 residue before the CDR3 finishes, and the germline J gene fills in the end.

TCRdb's copy holds only in-frame clones and misses some; the assay was immunoSEQ multiplex PCR. This table has approximately 22,000 clones, 72% appearing once. CDR1 is NSHNY, CDR2 SYGAGN, per germline. CDR3 length: 12 amino acids. The V end lost 1 base, the J end lost 6 bases, and 6 bases lay between the germline ends. The TCR was taken from a female BALB/c mouse in good health. As its MHC haplotype, the strain has H2-d. The chain couples TRBV13-1 to TRBJ2-5; tentatively, D is TRBD1 (5 bases). Source material: spleen. The sequenced part of the CDR3 DNA is TGTGCCAGCAGTGATTCAGGGGACACCCAGTAC. Translated: CASSDSGDTQY. The whole CDR3 is CASSDSGDTQYF.